This is a list of T cell receptor beta chains from one sample in a study of long-term antiretroviral therapy in people with HIV. Generated by immunoSEQ multiplex PCR, the TCRdb table keeps only in-frame clones and is missing some. Counted here are some 28,000 clones, around three quarters occurring once; the ten biggest clones make up 5.5% to 8%. The material was unsorted PBMCs, obtained 0.3 years after starting antiretroviral therapy. The receptors come from a man aged 35-49 years with HIV. CDR3s include the opening cysteine and the closing phenylalanine or tryptophan. Fields, in order: V gene, clone size, D gene, J gene, CDR3 protein, CDR3 DNA. A D gene is named only where the DNA matches it firmly. Size values are once, few and many counts, or a class for expanded clones, and some rows have none.

v_call: TRBV4-1; clone_size: few; d_call: -; j_call: TRBJ2-6; cdr3_aa: CASSPFLGSALTGANVLTF; cdr3_nt: TGCGCCAGCAGCCCTTTTTTGGGCAGCGCCCTGACTGGGGCCAACGTCCTGACTTTC
v_call: TRBV7-7; clone_size: -; d_call: -; j_call: TRBJ2-5; cdr3_aa: CASSLVGETQYF; cdr3_nt: TGTGCCAGCAGCTTAGTGGGGGAGACCCAGTACTTC
v_call: TRBV13; clone_size: -; d_call: -; j_call: TRBJ2-7; cdr3_aa: CASSIRDRYEQYF; cdr3_nt: TGTGCCAGCAGCATAAGGGACCGCTACGAGCAGTACTTC
v_call: TRBV7-2; clone_size: -; d_call: TRBD2; j_call: TRBJ2-7; cdr3_aa: CASSGTSGRPGSYEQYF; cdr3_nt: TGTGCCAGCAGCGGCACTAGCGGGAGGCCCGGGTCCTACGAGCAGTACTTC
v_call: TRBV5-1; clone_size: once; d_call: TRBD1; j_call: TRBJ2-3; cdr3_aa: CASSSRDRTDTQYF; cdr3_nt: TGCGCCAGCAGCTCCCGGGACAGAACAGATACGCAGTATTTT
v_call: TRBV19; clone_size: once; d_call: TRBD2; j_call: TRBJ2-2; cdr3_aa: CASSVGWAGGGTGELFF; cdr3_nt: TGTGCCAGTAGTGTCGGTTGGGCGGGAGGTGGGACCGGGGAGCTGTTTTTT
v_call: TRBV18; clone_size: -; d_call: -; j_call: TRBJ2-4; cdr3_aa: CASSPLEAAKNIQYF; cdr3_nt: TGTGCCAGCTCACCACTCGAGGCAGCCAAAAACATTCAGTACTTC
v_call: TRBV19; clone_size: -; d_call: -; j_call: TRBJ1-5; cdr3_aa: CASREQSYSNQPQHF; cdr3_nt: TGTGCCAGTAGGGAACAGAGTTATAGCAATCAGCCCCAGCATTTT
v_call: TRBV19; clone_size: -; d_call: TRBD1; j_call: TRBJ1-4; cdr3_aa: CASRGQGNEKLFF; cdr3_nt: TGTGCCAGCCGGGGACAGGGGAATGAAAAACTGTTTTTT
v_call: TRBV6-5; clone_size: once; d_call: -; j_call: TRBJ1-6; cdr3_aa: CASSYTLPDDSPLHF; cdr3_nt: TGTGCCAGCAGTTACACACTTCCGGACGATTCACCCCTCCACTTT
v_call: TRBV5-4; clone_size: -; d_call: -; j_call: TRBJ2-7; cdr3_aa: CASSPGYSYEQYF; cdr3_nt: TGTGCCAGCAGCCCGGGATACTCCTACGAGCAGTACTTC
v_call: TRBV7-9; clone_size: -; d_call: TRBD2; j_call: TRBJ2-1; cdr3_aa: CASSRVRGGRNEQFF; cdr3_nt: TGTGCCAGCAGCCGAGTTCGCGGGGGGAGGAATGAGCAGTTCTTC
v_call: TRBV7-2; clone_size: -; d_call: TRBD1; j_call: TRBJ2-7; cdr3_aa: CASSPNRGPAYEQYF; cdr3_nt: TGTGCCAGCAGCCCGAACAGGGGGCCCGCCTACGAGCAGTACTTC
v_call: TRBV5-5; clone_size: -; d_call: TRBD2; j_call: TRBJ2-1; cdr3_aa: CASSFFGTSVNEQFF; cdr3_nt: TGTGCCAGCAGCTTTTTCGGGACTAGCGTAAATGAGCAGTTCTTC
v_call: TRBV28; clone_size: -; d_call: -; j_call: TRBJ2-7; cdr3_aa: CASIGSPSYEQYF; cdr3_nt: TGTGCCAGCATCGGCAGTCCATCCTACGAGCAGTACTTC
v_call: TRBV7-9; clone_size: -; d_call: -; j_call: TRBJ1-5; cdr3_aa: CASSLGGRGRFQPQHF; cdr3_nt: TGTGCCAGCAGCTTAGGGGGGAGGGGCAGATTTCAGCCCCAGCATTTT
v_call: TRBV6-5; clone_size: -; d_call: TRBD2; j_call: TRBJ2-7; cdr3_aa: CASSYGGTSGSYEQYF; cdr3_nt: TGTGCCAGCAGTTACGGTGGGACTAGCGGATCCTACGAGCAGTACTTC
v_call: TRBV7-9; clone_size: -; d_call: -; j_call: TRBJ2-5; cdr3_aa: CASSLTAGRRRFQETQYF; cdr3_nt: TGTGCCAGCAGCTTAACGGCAGGGAGGAGGAGATTCCAAGAGACCCAGTACTTC
v_call: TRBV6-6; clone_size: -; d_call: TRBD2; j_call: TRBJ2-3; cdr3_aa: CASRSRLARDTQYF; cdr3_nt: TGTGCCAGCAGGTCGCGACTAGCGAGGGATACGCAGTATTTT
v_call: TRBV11-2; clone_size: -; d_call: -; j_call: TRBJ2-5; cdr3_aa: CASSSNRDQGWETQYF; cdr3_nt: TGTGCCAGCAGCTCCAACCGAGACCAGGGGTGGGAGACCCAGTACTTC
v_call: TRBV7-6; clone_size: -; d_call: -; j_call: TRBJ2-5; cdr3_aa: CASSPLTSRQETQYF; cdr3_nt: TGTGCCAGCAGCCCCCTAACGTCCAGGCAAGAGACCCAGTACTTC
v_call: TRBV7-3; clone_size: few; d_call: TRBD1; j_call: TRBJ1-6; cdr3_aa: CASSSDRDSPLHF; cdr3_nt: TGTGCCAGCAGCTCCGACAGGGATTCACCCCTCCACTTT
v_call: TRBV27; clone_size: -; d_call: -; j_call: TRBJ1-5; cdr3_aa: CASSLTINQPQHF; cdr3_nt: TGTGCCAGCAGTTTGACGATTAATCAGCCCCAGCATTTT
v_call: TRBV14; clone_size: -; d_call: -; j_call: TRBJ2-7; cdr3_aa: CASSERKRGRGYEQYF; cdr3_nt: TGTGCCAGCAGTGAAAGAAAGAGGGGCAGGGGCTACGAGCAGTACTTC
v_call: TRBV7-2; clone_size: -; d_call: -; j_call: TRBJ2-3; cdr3_aa: CASSPGGGERTQYF; cdr3_nt: TGTGCCAGCAGCCCCGGCGGGGGCGAGCGTACGCAGTATTTT
v_call: TRBV7-8; clone_size: -; d_call: -; j_call: TRBJ1-1; cdr3_aa: CASSWGGATEAFF; cdr3_nt: TGTGCCAGCAGCTGGGGGGGGGCCACTGAAGCTTTCTTT
v_call: TRBV5-4; clone_size: -; d_call: TRBD1; j_call: TRBJ2-2; cdr3_aa: CASSRELQGASTGELFF; cdr3_nt: TGTGCCAGCAGCCGTGAACTACAGGGGGCAAGTACCGGGGAGCTGTTTTTT
v_call: TRBV18; clone_size: -; d_call: -; j_call: TRBJ2-1; cdr3_aa: CASARGGGLYNEQFF; cdr3_nt: TGTGCCAGCGCCAGGGGAGGGGGCCTATACAATGAGCAGTTCTTC